Listed below are T cell receptor beta chains from one sample, sequenced in a study of early T cells in non-severe SARS-CoV-2 infection. TCRdb redid the calling of the 5' RACE reads with MiXCR, one entry per CDR3 protein. The profile shows 66,000 or so distinct CDR3 sequences, approximately 13% of them singletons. Sequencing was done on a sample of whole blood. The receptors originated from an adult who was a healthcare worker with PCR-confirmed SARS-CoV-2 infection or an uninfected control (not recorded which). The CDR3 runs from the conserved cysteine through the conserved F or W.

V gene,J gene,CDR3 protein
TRBV6-6,TRBJ1-5,CASSFSGQVNSNQPQHF
TRBV10-1,TRBJ1-5,CASSDRAQHF
TRBV20-1,TRBJ1-1,CSASRPTGVVKTEAFF
TRBV12-3/TRBV12-4,TRBJ2-1,CASSLNSAYNEQFF
TRBV29-1,TRBJ2-3,CSVDGWTALKRTDTQYF
TRBV7-2,TRBJ2-5,CASSPPDREETQYF
TRBV29-1,TRBJ2-3,CSVEVPKGGSTDTQYF
TRBV7-6,TRBJ1-1,CASSRDGVNTEAFF
TRBV11-2,TRBJ2-5,CASSLSQTRPGETQYF
TRBV20-1,TRBJ2-1,CSARGSTSGNYNEQFF
TRBV12-3/TRBV12-4,TRBJ2-3,CASRTSADTQYF
TRBV11-2,TRBJ1-2,CASSFSQGTIHGYTF
TRBV6-5,TRBJ2-7,CASSSTALLYEQYF
TRBV28,TRBJ2-7,CASSLPLDLAYEQYF
TRBV29-1,TRBJ2-1,CSVVPGLAGNEQFF